This T cell receptor beta chain was retrieved from a study of blood T cell repertoires in COVID-19. Study-wide background: PBMCs, B-cell-depleted T cells, or T cells provided the cDNA or gDNA that made up the material.

CDR3 length equals 12 residues. Germline-derived CDR1 and CDR2 are LGHDT and YNNKEL (reference sequence). The ends lost 5 bases at V and 7 bases at J; junction bases unmatched: 1. This table comes from immunoSEQ multiplex PCR, and its TCRdb copy is limited to in-frame clones, with some not included. The table records roughly 92,000 clones, roughly 86% of them present only once. The sample consisted of peripheral blood. The rearrangement uses TRBV3-1 (or the pseudogene TRBV3-2) and TRBJ2-2; 7 bases match TRBD1. This TCR was sampled from a human donor with acute or convalescent COVID-19. The donor label of this sample is uncertain. CDR3: CASSTGVGELFF. Here the CDR3 DNA reads TGTGCCAGCAGCACAGGGGTCGGGGAGCTGTTTTTT.